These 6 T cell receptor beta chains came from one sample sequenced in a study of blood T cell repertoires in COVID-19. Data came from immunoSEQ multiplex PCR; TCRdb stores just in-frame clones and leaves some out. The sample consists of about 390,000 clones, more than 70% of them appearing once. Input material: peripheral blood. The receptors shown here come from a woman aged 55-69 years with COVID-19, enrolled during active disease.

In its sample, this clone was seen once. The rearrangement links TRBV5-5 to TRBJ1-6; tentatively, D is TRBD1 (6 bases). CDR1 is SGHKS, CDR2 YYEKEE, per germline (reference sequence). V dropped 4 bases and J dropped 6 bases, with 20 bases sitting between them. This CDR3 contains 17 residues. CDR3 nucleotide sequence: TGTGCCAGCAGCCGAAACCAAGGGGGGGGCGGTAATTCACCCCTCCACTTT. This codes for CASSRNQGGGGNSPLHF.

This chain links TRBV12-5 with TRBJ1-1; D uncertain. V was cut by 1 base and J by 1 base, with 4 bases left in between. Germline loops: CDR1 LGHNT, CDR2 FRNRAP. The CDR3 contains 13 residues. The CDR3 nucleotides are TGTGCTAGTGGTTTGGGAGGGAACACTGAAGCTTTCTTT. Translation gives CASGLGGNTEAFF.

CDR3 sequence (DNA): TGTGCCAGCAGCCAAGAAGTTTCCGGGGGGGCGACCGGGGAGCTGTTTTTT. Its protein product is CASSQEVSGGATGELFF. The chain links TRBV4-2 to TRBJ2-2, with 8 positions matching TRBD2. The CDR3 covers 17 residues. Germline V gene data show CDR1 as LGHNA and CDR2 as YNFKEQ. V shed 0 bases and J 5 bases; nucleotides not matched to a gene: 8.

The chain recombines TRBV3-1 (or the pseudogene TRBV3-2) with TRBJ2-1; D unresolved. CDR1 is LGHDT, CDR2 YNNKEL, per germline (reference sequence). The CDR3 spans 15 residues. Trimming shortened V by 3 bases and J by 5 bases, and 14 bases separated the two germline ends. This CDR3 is CASSHRGARNNEQFF. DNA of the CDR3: TGTGCCAGCAGCCACCGAGGAGCACGTAACAATGAGCAGTTCTTC.

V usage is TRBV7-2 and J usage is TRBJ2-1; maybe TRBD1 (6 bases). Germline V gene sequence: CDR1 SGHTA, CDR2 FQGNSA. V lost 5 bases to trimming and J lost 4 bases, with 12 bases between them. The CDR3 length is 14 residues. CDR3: CASSLSQGYNEQFF. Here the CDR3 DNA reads TGTGCCAGCAGCCTCTCCCAGGGGTACAATGAGCAGTTCTTC.

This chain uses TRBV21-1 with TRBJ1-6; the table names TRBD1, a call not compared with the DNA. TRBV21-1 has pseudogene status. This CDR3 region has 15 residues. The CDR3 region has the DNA TGTGCCAGCAGCACCACCACAGGGGGGGAATCACCCCTCCACTTT. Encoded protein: CASSTTTGGESPLHF.